This entry describes one TCR beta chain. This clonotype was observed many times. Its antigen specificity is not known. No base-level quality is on record; no much larger clone is a single base apart. The entry originates in a study of T cell repertoires in cytomegalovirus infection (dated by TCRdb to the late 2010s). Broadly, across the study: Alongside well-studied HLA-B-restricted epitopes, the peptide stimulations were aimed at recently identified HLA-C-restricted CMV epitopes, whose presentation resists viral immunomodulation. The HLA type of each donor mattered for the analysis, because public TCR beta signatures pointed to carriage of CMV infection along with the matching HLA type. General study outcomes and caveats: In both this cohort and an independent roughly 330-donor cohort, the cumulative frequency of public TCR beta family members distinguished carriers of CMV infection plus the relevant HLA type. The ex vivo response was dominated by HLA-C-restricted CMV-specific TCR beta clonotypes, which also provided the single most frequent clonotype in two of eight donors.

Explained via the paper, the treatment or condition label denotes: in vitro stimulation with specific CMV peptide epitopes to enrich CMV-specific T cells. Trimming takes 4 bases from V and 14 bases from J, and the germline ends sit 28 bases apart. From the germline V gene, CDR1 is ENHRY and CDR2 is SYGVKD. Its CDR3 holds 16 amino acids, cysteine through phenylalanine. Only CDR3 DNA remains: 48 bases, in frame from the first base. Data came from an Illumina HiSeq 1500. TCRdb ran its own pipeline on the public reads, namely fastp trimming at Q25 and MiXCR clone calling, and kept in-frame beta chains. Rows matching on CDR3 protein sequence are summarized as one entry with the most common DNA and genes. This sample lists roughly 800,000 distinct CDR3 sequences; 25% to 30% were detected once. Of the sample, 13% falls within the top ten clones.

Sequencing used cultured CD8+ T cells from PBMCs, obtained from culture after CMV antigen stimulation. Here the chain combines TRBV10-3 and TRBJ2-3; the D gene assignment is perhaps TRBD1 or TRBD2, with each matching 5 bases. The receptor was derived from a human donor in good health (CMV status not recorded). Some clones in this sample may be carry-over from other donors' samples. Here is the DNA: TGTGCCATCAGTGCCCGCCTTCAGCCCGGGGACCCAAATCTGTATTTT. It is translated as CAISARLQPGDPNLYF.